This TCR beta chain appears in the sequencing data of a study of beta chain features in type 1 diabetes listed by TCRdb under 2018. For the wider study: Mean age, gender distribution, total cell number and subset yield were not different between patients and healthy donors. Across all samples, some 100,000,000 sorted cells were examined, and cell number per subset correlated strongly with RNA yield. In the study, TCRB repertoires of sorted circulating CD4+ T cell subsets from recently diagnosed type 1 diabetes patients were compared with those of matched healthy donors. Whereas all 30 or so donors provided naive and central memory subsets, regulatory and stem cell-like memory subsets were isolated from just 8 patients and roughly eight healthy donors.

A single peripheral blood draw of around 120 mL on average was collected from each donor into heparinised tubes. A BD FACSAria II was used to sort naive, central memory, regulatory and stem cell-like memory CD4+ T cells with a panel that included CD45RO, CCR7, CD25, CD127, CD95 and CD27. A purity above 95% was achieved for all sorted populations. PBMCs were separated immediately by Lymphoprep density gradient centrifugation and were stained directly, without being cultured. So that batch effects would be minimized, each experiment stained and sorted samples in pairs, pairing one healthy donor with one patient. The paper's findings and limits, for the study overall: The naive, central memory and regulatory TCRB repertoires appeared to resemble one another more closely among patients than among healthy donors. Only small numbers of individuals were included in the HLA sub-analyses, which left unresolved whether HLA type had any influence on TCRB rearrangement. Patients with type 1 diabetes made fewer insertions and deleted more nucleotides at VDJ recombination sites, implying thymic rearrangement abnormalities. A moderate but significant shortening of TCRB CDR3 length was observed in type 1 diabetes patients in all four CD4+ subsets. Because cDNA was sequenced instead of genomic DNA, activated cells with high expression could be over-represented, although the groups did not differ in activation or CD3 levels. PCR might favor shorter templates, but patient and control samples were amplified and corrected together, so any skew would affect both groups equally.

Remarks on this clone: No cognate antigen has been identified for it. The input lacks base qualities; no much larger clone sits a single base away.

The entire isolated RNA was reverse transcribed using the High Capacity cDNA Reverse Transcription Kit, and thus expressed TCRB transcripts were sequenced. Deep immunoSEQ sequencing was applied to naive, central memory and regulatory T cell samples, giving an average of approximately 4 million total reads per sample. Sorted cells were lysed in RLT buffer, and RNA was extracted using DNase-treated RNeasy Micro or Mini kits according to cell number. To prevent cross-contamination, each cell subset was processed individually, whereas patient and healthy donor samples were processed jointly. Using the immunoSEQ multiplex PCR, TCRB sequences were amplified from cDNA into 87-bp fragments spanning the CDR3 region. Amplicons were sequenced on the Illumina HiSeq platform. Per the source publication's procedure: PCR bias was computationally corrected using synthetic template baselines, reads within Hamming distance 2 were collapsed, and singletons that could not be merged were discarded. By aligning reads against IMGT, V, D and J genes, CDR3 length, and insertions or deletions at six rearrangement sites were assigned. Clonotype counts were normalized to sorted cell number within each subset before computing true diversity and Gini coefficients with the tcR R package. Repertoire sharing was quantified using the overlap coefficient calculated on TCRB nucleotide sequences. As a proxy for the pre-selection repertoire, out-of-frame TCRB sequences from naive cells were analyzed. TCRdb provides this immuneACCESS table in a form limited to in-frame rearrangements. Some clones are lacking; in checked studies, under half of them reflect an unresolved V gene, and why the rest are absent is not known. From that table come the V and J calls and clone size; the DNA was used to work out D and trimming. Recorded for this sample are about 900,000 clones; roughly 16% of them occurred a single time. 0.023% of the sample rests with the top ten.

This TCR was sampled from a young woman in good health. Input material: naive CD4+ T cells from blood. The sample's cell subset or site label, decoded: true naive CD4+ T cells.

The DNA sequence is given as TGTGCCAGCAGGAGAGCCGGGACAGGGGCCCCGTTAGGTGGCTACACCTTC. Its translation is CASRRAGTGAPLGGYTF. The V and J segments used are TRBV27 and TRBJ1-2; TRBD1 agrees with 10 junctional bases. From a lookup of the germline V gene (reference sequence), CDR1 and CDR2 are MNHEY and SMNVEV. V is pruned by 6 bases and J by 7 bases, leaving 17 bases of the junction without a gene match. The CDR3 goes from the cysteine to the phenylalanine over 17 residues. The entry retains the CDR3 DNA only, 51 bases that are in frame from base 1.